A selection of T cell receptor beta chains follows, all from one sample in a study of T cell responses to AZD1222 COVID-19 vaccine. Measured with immunoSEQ multiplex PCR; TCRdb has only the in-frame clones, and not every one. The sample consists of 46,000 or so clones, roughly 91% of them appearing once. Sequencing was performed on peripheral blood, taken 28 days after the second AZD1222 dose. The source is an adult who received the AZD1222 COVID-19 vaccine. The CDR3 runs from the conserved cysteine through the conserved F or W. D genes are given only for firm matches. Rows give clone size only sometimes, using once, few, many, or a class for an expanded clone.

D gene	V gene	clone size	J gene	CDR3 protein	CDR3 DNA
NA	TRBV3-1/TRBV3-2	NA	TRBJ1-4	CASTTPGGETDEKLFF	TGTGCCAGCACCACCCCGGGGGGGGAGACCGATGAAAAACTGTTTTTT
NA	TRBV10-3	NA	TRBJ2-1	CAISEKAASYNEQFF	TGTGCCATCAGTGAAAAGGCGGCCTCCTACAATGAGCAGTTCTTC
NA	TRBV7-2	NA	TRBJ2-3	CASSFEPTDTQYF	TGTGCCAGCAGCTTCGAACCCACAGATACGCAGTATTTT
NA	TRBV25-1	NA	TRBJ1-2	CASSVAAGANYGYTF	TGTGCCAGCAGTGTGGCGGCAGGAGCTAACTATGGCTACACCTTC
NA	TRBV6-5	NA	TRBJ2-5	CASRAASTQYF	TGTGCCAGCAGGGCCGCGAGCACCCAGTACTTC
NA	TRBV7-9	NA	TRBJ1-4	CASSLGGNEKLFF	TGTGCCAGCAGCTTAGGGGGGAATGAAAAACTGTTTTTT
TRBD1	TRBV19	NA	TRBJ1-5	CASSIGRWGDRVNQPQHF	TGTGCCAGTAGTATAGGCCGGTGGGGAGACAGGGTCAATCAGCCCCAGCATTTT
NA	TRBV7-2	once	TRBJ1-1	CASSLVSSGFQAFF	TGTGCCAGCAGCTTAGTTTCGTCGGGATTTCAAGCTTTCTTT
TRBD2	TRBV11-3	NA	TRBJ2-2	CASSLDGTSGGLNTGELFF	TGTGCCAGCAGCTTAGATGGGACTAGCGGGGGTTTAAACACCGGGGAGCTGTTTTTT
TRBD1	TRBV7-2	NA	TRBJ1-2	CASSFYGQGNYGYTF	TGTGCCAGCAGCTTCTACGGACAGGGGAACTATGGCTACACCTTC
NA	TRBV5-6	NA	TRBJ2-3	CASSPPGFGTQYF	TGTGCCAGCAGCCCGCCCGGTTTTGGTACGCAGTATTTT
TRBD2	TRBV10-3	NA	TRBJ2-3	CAISDRLAGGNTDTQYF	TGTGCCATCAGTGACAGACTAGCGGGGGGTAACACAGATACGCAGTATTTT
TRBD2	TRBV7-6	NA	TRBJ2-2	CASSSQLAGINTGELFF	TGTGCCAGCAGCTCTCAACTAGCGGGGATCAACACCGGGGAGCTGTTTTTT
NA	TRBV10-3	few	TRBJ1-1	CAISGGDRQASGAFF	TGTGCCATCAGCGGGGGTGACAGGCAGGCATCGGGAGCTTTCTTT
TRBD1	TRBV3-1/TRBV3-2	NA	TRBJ1-2	CASSQVRDRGRGNGYTF	TGTGCCAGCAGCCAAGTCCGGGACAGGGGGCGGGGAAATGGCTACACCTTC
TRBD2	TRBV4-3	once	TRBJ2-1	CASSQGAAGLLGNEQFF	TGCGCCAGCAGCCAGGGTGCAGCGGGACTGCTGGGCAATGAGCAGTTCTTC
NA	TRBV4-1	NA	TRBJ1-2	CASSHFGGVGTGYTF	TGCGCCAGCAGCCATTTTGGGGGGGTGGGCACAGGCTACACCTTC
TRBD1	TRBV18	NA	TRBJ1-2	CASSLGQGSYGYTF	TGTGCCAGCTCACTAGGACAGGGGAGCTATGGCTACACCTTC
NA	TRBV25-1	NA	TRBJ1-3	CASSEFEGTGNTIYF	TGTGCCAGCAGTGAATTCGAAGGGACTGGAAACACCATATATTTT
TRBD2	TRBV29-1	NA	TRBJ2-3	CSVAAGTGTDTQYF	TGCAGCGTGGCAGCGGGGACCGGCACAGATACGCAGTATTTT
NA	TRBV10-2	NA	TRBJ2-5	CASSESRGQETQYF	TGCGCCAGCAGTGAGTCGCGGGGTCAAGAGACCCAGTACTTC
NA	TRBV9	NA	TRBJ1-5	CASSVAGLNQPQHF	TGTGCCAGCAGCGTAGCCGGACTCAACCAGCCCCAGCATTTT
NA	TRBV10-1	NA	TRBJ1-2	CASSESGDKGGYTF	TGCGCCAGCAGTGAGTCAGGTGACAAAGGGGGCTACACCTTC
NA	TRBV12-3/TRBV12-4	NA	TRBJ2-1	CASSLGGVQFF	TGTGCCAGCAGCTTGGGGGGTGTGCAGTTCTTC
NA	TRBV28	NA	TRBJ2-7	CASKLTGRPYEQYF	TGTGCCAGCAAACTGACAGGCCGACCCTACGAGCAGTACTTC
NA	TRBV11-2	NA	TRBJ2-7	CASSLGQALSYEQYF	TGTGCCAGCAGCTTAGGTCAGGCGCTCTCCTACGAGCAGTACTTC
NA	TRBV5-8	NA	TRBJ1-5	CASGGYSNQPQHF	TGTGCCAGTGGGGGGTATAGCAATCAGCCCCAGCATTTT
TRBD2	TRBV6-2/TRBV6-3	NA	TRBJ2-3	CASSLGTSGGTDTQYF	TGTGCCAGCAGCCTCGGGACTAGCGGGGGAACAGATACGCAGTATTTT
NA	TRBV7-2	NA	TRBJ2-7	CASSPQGGAPYEQYF	TGTGCCAGCAGCCCGCAGGGGGGAGCCCCCTACGAGCAGTACTTC
NA	TRBV30	NA	TRBJ2-1	CAWSVSAVNEQFF	TGTGCCTGGAGTGTCTCAGCGGTCAATGAGCAGTTCTTC
NA	TRBV5-1	NA	TRBJ2-7	CASSLIENGGEQYF	TGCGCCAGCAGCTTGATCGAAAATGGGGGAGAGCAGTACTTC
NA	TRBV7-9	NA	TRBJ1-4	CASSPAGANEKLFF	TGTGCCAGCAGCCCCGCCGGAGCTAATGAAAAACTGTTTTTT
NA	TRBV4-2	NA	TRBJ1-5	CATRGGADQPQHF	TGTGCCACCCGGGGGGGGGCGGACCAGCCCCAGCATTTT
NA	TRBV29-1	NA	TRBJ1-2	CSVEDRAYGYTF	TGCAGCGTTGAAGATCGCGCGTATGGCTACACCTTC
NA	TRBV5-1	few	TRBJ2-7	CASSPGASVTYEQYF	TGCGCCAGCAGCCCCGGGGCTTCCGTCACCTACGAGCAGTACTTC
TRBD2	TRBV9	NA	TRBJ2-1	CASSLTPSGATTVNEQFF	TGTGCCAGCAGCCTTACCCCCAGCGGGGCTACTACGGTAAATGAGCAGTTCTTC
NA	TRBV6-5	NA	TRBJ1-2	CASSYSNRWNGYTF	TGTGCCAGCAGTTACTCGAACAGGTGGAATGGCTACACCTTC
TRBD2	TRBV4-1	NA	TRBJ2-3	CASSLRYPGTSDSTDTQYF	TGCGCCAGCAGCCTCAGATATCCCGGGACTAGTGACAGCACAGATACGCAGTATTTT
NA	TRBV30	NA	TRBJ2-3	CAWSSGLGDTQYF	TGTGCCTGGAGTTCGGGGTTAGGAGATACGCAGTATTTT
TRBD2	TRBV5-4	NA	TRBJ2-1	CASGPRTSGAHEQFF	TGTGCCAGCGGACCCCGGACTAGCGGGGCACATGAGCAGTTCTTC
NA	TRBV9	NA	TRBJ1-1	CASSEGTGGTEAFF	TGTGCCAGCAGCGAAGGGACGGGTGGGACTGAAGCTTTCTTT
NA	TRBV5-6	NA	TRBJ1-6	CASSLWGAILNSPLHF	TGTGCCAGCAGCTTGTGGGGGGCAATCCTAAATTCACCCCTCCACTTT
NA	TRBV14	once	TRBJ1-6	CASSQVRVPSALHF	TGTGCCAGCAGCCAAGTCCGGGTTCCCTCGGCCCTCCACTTT
NA	TRBV11-3	NA	TRBJ2-7	CASSLDGLEQYF	TGTGCCAGCAGCTTAGACGGGTTGGAGCAGTACTTC
NA	TRBV5-4	NA	TRBJ2-1	CASSLGGGSYNEQFF	TGTGCCAGCAGCTTGGGAGGGGGTTCCTACAATGAGCAGTTCTTC
NA	TRBV19	NA	TRBJ1-5	CASSTRTDFSNQPQHF	TGTGCCAGTAGTACCCGGACGGATTTTAGCAATCAGCCCCAGCATTTT
NA	TRBV6-2/TRBV6-3	NA	TRBJ2-3	CASSYSPRAGPDGTQYF	TGTGCCAGCAGTTACTCTCCAAGAGCCGGGCCGGACGGTACGCAGTATTTT
TRBD1	TRBV11-3	NA	TRBJ1-1	CASSGSTGLNTEAFF	TGTGCCAGCAGCGGCTCGACAGGGCTGAACACTGAAGCTTTCTTT
NA	TRBV19	NA	TRBJ1-4	CASSIAGVGEKLFF	TGTGCCAGTAGTATAGCAGGGGTAGGTGAAAAACTGTTTTTT
TRBD1	TRBV10-3	NA	TRBJ2-7	CAISTGTGFYEQYF	TGTGCCATCAGTACCGGGACAGGGTTCTACGAGCAGTACTTC
TRBD2	TRBV9	once	TRBJ2-2	CASSGRTSGGTGELFF	TGTGCCAGCAGCGGGCGTACTAGCGGGGGAACCGGGGAGCTGTTTTTT
NA	TRBV6-5	NA	TRBJ2-7	CASRATGPPYEQYF	TGTGCCAGCAGAGCTACAGGTCCCCCCTACGAGCAGTACTTC
TRBD1	TRBV6-5	once	TRBJ1-2	CASSPRQGYYGYTF	TGTGCCAGCAGTCCGAGACAGGGCTACTATGGCTACACCTTC
NA	TRBV4-2	NA	TRBJ1-2	CASSQEGTSAYGYTF	TGTGCCAGCAGCCAAGAGGGGACATCCGCCTATGGCTACACCTTC
NA	TRBV11-3	NA	TRBJ1-1	CASSPRGRDTEAFF	TGTGCCAGCAGCCCCAGGGGAAGGGACACTGAAGCTTTCTTT
NA	TRBV6-5	NA	TRBJ1-2	CASKGWGNYGYTF	TGTGCCAGCAAAGGATGGGGAAACTATGGCTACACCTTC
TRBD2	TRBV10-3	NA	TRBJ2-5	CATGFRLAGEETQYF	TGTGCCACCGGGTTCAGACTAGCGGGGGAAGAGACCCAGTACTTC
TRBD2	TRBV7-6	NA	TRBJ2-5	CASSLASSGGQETQYF	TGTGCCAGCAGCTTAGCATCTAGCGGGGGCCAAGAGACCCAGTACTTC